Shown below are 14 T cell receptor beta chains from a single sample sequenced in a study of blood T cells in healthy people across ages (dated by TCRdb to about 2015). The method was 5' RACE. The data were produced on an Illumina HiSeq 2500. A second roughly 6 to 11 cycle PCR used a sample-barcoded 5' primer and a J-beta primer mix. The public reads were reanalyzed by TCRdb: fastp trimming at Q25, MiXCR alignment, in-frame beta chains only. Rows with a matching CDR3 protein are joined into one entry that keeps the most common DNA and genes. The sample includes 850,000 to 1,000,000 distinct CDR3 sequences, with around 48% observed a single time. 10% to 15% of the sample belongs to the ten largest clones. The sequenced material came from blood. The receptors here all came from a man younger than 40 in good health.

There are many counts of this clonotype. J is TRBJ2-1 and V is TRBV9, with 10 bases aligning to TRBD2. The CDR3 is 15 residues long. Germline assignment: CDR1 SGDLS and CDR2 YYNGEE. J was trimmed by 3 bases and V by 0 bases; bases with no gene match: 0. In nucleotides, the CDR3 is TGTGCCAGCAGCGTAGCTAGCGGGGGCTACAATGAGCAGTTCTTC. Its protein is CASSVASGGYNEQFF.

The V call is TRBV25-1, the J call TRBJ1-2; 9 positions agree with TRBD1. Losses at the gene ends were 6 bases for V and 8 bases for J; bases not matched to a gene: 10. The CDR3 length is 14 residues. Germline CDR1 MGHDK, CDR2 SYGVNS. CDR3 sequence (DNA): TGTGCCAGCAGGGATCCCGGGACAGGGATAGGCTACACCTTC. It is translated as CASRDPGTGIGYTF.

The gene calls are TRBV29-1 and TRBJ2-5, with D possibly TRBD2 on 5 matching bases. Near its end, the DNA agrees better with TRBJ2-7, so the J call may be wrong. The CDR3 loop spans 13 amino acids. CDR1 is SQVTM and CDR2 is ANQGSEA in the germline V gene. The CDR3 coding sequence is TGCAGCGTTTGTCCGGGGAAGGGCTACGAGCAGTACTTC. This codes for CSVCPGKGYEQYF.

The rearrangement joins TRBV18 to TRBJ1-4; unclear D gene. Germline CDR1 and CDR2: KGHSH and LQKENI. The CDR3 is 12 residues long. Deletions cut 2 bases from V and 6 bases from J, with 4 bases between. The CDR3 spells CASSPDYEKLFF. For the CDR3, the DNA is TGTGCCAGCTCACCAGACTATGAAAAACTGTTTTTT.

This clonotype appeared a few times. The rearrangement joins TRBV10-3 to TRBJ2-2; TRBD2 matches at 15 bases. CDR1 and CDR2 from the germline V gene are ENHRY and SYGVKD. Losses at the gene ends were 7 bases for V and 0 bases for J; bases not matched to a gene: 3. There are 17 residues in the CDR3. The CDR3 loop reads CAITGLAGGTNTGELFF. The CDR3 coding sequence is TGTGCCATCACCGGACTAGCGGGGGGGACGAACACCGGGGAGCTGTTTTTT.

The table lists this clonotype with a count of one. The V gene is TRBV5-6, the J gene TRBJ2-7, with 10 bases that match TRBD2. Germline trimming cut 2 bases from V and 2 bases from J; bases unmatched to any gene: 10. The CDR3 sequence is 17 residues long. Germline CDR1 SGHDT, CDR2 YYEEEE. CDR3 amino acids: CASSLSYLAGDAYEQYF. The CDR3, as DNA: TGTGCCAGCAGCTTAAGTTACCTAGCGGGGGATGCCTACGAGCAGTACTTC.

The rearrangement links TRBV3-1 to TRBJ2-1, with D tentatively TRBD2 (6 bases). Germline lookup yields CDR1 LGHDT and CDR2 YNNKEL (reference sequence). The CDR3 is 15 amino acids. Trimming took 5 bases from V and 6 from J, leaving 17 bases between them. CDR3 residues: CASSSGLLGVNEQFF. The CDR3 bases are TGTGCCAGCAGCTCGGGACTTCTCGGGGTCAATGAGCAGTTCTTC.

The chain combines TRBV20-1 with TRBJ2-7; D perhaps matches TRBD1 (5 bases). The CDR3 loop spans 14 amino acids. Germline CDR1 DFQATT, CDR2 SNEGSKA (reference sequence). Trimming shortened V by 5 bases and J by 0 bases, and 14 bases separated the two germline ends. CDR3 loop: CSALRQLSSYEQYF. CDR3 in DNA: TGCAGTGCTCTAAGACAGCTAAGCTCCTACGAGCAGTACTTC.

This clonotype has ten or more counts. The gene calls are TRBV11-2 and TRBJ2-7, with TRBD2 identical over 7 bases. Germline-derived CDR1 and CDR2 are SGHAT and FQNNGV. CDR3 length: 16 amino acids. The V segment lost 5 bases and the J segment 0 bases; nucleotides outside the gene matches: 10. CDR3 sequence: CASSDPGLTFSYEQYF. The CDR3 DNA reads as TGTGCCAGCAGCGATCCGGGACTAACTTTCTCCTACGAGCAGTACTTC.

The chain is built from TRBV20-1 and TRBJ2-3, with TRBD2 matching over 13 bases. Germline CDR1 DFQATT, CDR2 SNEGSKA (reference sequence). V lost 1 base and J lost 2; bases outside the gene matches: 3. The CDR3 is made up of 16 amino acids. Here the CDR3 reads CSARGTSGGYTDTQYF. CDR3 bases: TGCAGTGCTAGAGGGACTAGCGGGGGTTACACAGATACGCAGTATTTT.

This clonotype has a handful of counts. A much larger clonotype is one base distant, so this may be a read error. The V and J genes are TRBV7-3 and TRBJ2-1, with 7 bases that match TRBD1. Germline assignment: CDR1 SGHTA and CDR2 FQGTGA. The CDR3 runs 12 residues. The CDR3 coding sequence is TGTGCCAACAGCGTACAGGGGAATGAGCAGTTCTTC. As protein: CANSVQGNEQFF.

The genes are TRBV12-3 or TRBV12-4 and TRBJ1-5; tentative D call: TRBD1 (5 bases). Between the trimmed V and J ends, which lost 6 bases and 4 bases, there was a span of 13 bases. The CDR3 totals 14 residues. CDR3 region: CASRGGTGNQPQHF. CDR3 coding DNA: TGTGCCAGCAGGGGCGGGACGGGTAATCAGCCCCAGCATTTT.

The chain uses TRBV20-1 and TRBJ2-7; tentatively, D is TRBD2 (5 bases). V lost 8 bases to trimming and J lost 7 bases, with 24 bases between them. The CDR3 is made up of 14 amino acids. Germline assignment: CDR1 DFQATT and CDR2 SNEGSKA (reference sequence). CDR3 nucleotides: TGCAGTTCCCCCGGGGTGAGCTCCTACAATGAGCAGTACTTC. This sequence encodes CSSPGVSSYNEQYF.

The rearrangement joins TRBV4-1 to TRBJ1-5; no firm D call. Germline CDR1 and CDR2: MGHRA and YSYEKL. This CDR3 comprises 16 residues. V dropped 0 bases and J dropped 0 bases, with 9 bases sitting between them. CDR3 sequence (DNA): TGCGCCAGCAGCCAAGATTGGCAGAATAGCAATCAGCCCCAGCATTTT. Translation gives CASSQDWQNSNQPQHF.